These 18 T cell receptor beta chains came from one sample sequenced in a study of control samples from healthy donors and cancer patients. Only in-frame clones appear in the TCRdb table, and some are missing; sequencing was by immunoSEQ multiplex PCR. The sample lists roughly 90,000 clones, 85% to 90% occurring once. The sequenced sample was PBMCs. These receptors all stem from a woman aged 45-60 years with colorectal cancer.

The chain employs TRBV27 and TRBJ2-5, with D maybe TRBD1 (5 bases). Germline assignment: CDR1 MNHEY and CDR2 SMNVEV (reference sequence). This CDR3 is 13 amino acids long. The V end lost 5 bases, the J end lost 5 bases, and 12 bases lay between the germline ends. CDR3 sequence: CASSGQKGETQYF. DNA for the CDR3: TGTGCCAGCAGTGGACAAAAGGGCGAGACCCAGTACTTC.

This chain uses TRBV5-6 with TRBJ1-1; 8 nucleotides align to TRBD1. Trimming at V came to 0 bases and at J to 5 bases, leaving 3 bases not matched to a gene. Germline CDR1 and CDR2: SGHDT and YYEEEE. The CDR3 extends over 14 amino acids. The CDR3 protein is CASSLGQGMTEAFF. CDR3 nucleotides: TGTGCCAGCAGCTTGGGACAGGGGATGACTGAAGCTTTCTTT.

This sequence joins TRBV7-3 and TRBJ2-2; no reliable D call. V shed 6 bases and J shed 6 bases, with 14 bases lying between them. The germline V gene encodes CDR1 SGHTA and CDR2 FQGTGA. The CDR3 length is 14 residues. CDR3 in amino acids: CASRVTAGPGELFF. As DNA, the CDR3 is TGTGCCAGCAGAGTTACGGCAGGACCCGGGGAGCTGTTTTTT.

V gene TRBV9 combines with J gene TRBJ1-2; D perhaps matches TRBD1 (5 bases). The V and J ends lost 2 bases and 4 bases respectively, with 18 bases between them. The CDR3 length is 16 residues. Germline assignment: CDR1 SGDLS and CDR2 YYNGEE. Here the CDR3 reads CASSVQGFGSVYGYTF. CDR3 coding DNA: TGTGCCAGCAGCGTCCAGGGTTTCGGCTCAGTCTATGGCTACACCTTC. Full variable domain (remainder filled in from reference TRBV9 and TRBJ1-2): DSGVTQTPKHLITATGQRVTLRCSPRSGDLSVYWYQQSLDQGLQFLIQYYNGEERAKGNILERFSAQQFPDLHSELNLSSLELGDSALYFCASSVQGFGSVYGYTFGSGTRLTVV.

The chain recombines TRBV2 with TRBJ1-1, with 10 positions matching TRBD1. The CDR3 runs to 13 residues. The germline gives CDR1 SNHLY, CDR2 FYNNEI. Unmatched junction bases numbered 3, after V lost 7 bases and J lost 4 bases. The CDR3 reads CASTGTGATEAFF. CDR3 coding DNA: TGTGCCAGCACAGGGACAGGGGCCACTGAAGCTTTCTTT. Filled out from reference TRBV2 and TRBJ1-1, the complete variable domain reads EPEVTQTPSHQVTQMGQEVILRCVPISNHLYFYWYRQILGQKVEFLVSFYNNEISEKSEIFDDQFSVERPDGSNFTLKIRSTKLEDSAMYFCASTGTGATEAFFGQGTRLTVV.

The rearrangement joins TRBV19 to TRBJ2-2, with D hard to call. Germline V gene lookup returns CDR1 LNHDA and CDR2 SQIVND (reference sequence). Trimming stripped 3 bases from V and 8 bases from J, with 4 bases between. The length of the CDR3 is 11 residues. The CDR3 nucleotides are TGTGCCAGTAGTATGGTGGGGGAGCTGTTTTTT. Its translation: CASSMVGELFF.

J is TRBJ2-5 and V is TRBV4-1; no reliable D call. CDR3 length: 15 amino acids. V lost 0 bases, J lost 3 bases, and 11 bases lay in between. Germline CDR1 MGHRA, CDR2 YSYEKL. Written as DNA, the CDR3 is TGCGCCAGCAGCCAAGATGGACGGAAAGAAGAGACCCAGTACTTC. Its translation is CASSQDGRKEETQYF.

This chain links TRBV30 with TRBJ1-1, with D tentatively TRBD1 (5 bases). Trimming shortened V by 0 bases and J by 7 bases, and 9 bases separated the two germline ends. The V gene's germline CDR1 is GTSNPN and CDR2 SVGIG (reference sequence). The CDR3 sequence is 12 residues long. CDR3: CAWSVGADEAFF. DNA for the CDR3: TGTGCCTGGAGTGTTGGGGCAGATGAAGCTTTCTTT. Filled out from reference TRBV30 and TRBJ1-1, the complete variable domain reads SQTIHQWPATLVQPVGSPLSLECTVEGTSNPNLYWYRQAAGRGLQLLFYSVGIGQISSEVPQNLSASRPQDRQFILSSKKLLLSDSGFYLCAWSVGADEAFFGQGTRLTVV.

V is TRBV4-3 and J is TRBJ1-1; 11 nucleotides agree with TRBD1. The CDR3 is 17 residues long. Germline values: CDR1 LGHNA, CDR2 YSLEER. V lost 6 bases and J lost 4; bases outside the gene matches: 13. The CDR3: CASSRRDRGSVGTEAFF. DNA for the CDR3: TGCGCCAGCAGTCGGCGGGACAGGGGGTCTGTCGGCACTGAAGCTTTCTTT.

In this sample, this clone turned up a few times. CDR3 coding DNA: TGTGCCACCAGTGGGGCGACAGGGGAAGCAGATACGCAGTATTTT. This gives the protein CATSGATGEADTQYF. The J gene is TRBJ2-3, the V gene TRBV24-1; 8 positions match TRBD1. The V segment lost 5 bases and the J segment 4 bases; nucleotides outside the gene matches: 7. Germline loops: CDR1 KGHDR, CDR2 SFDVKD. The CDR3 totals 15 residues.

The rearrangement joins TRBV5-1 to TRBJ1-1, with a tentative D call TRBD1 (6 bases). V shed 0 bases and J shed 1 base, with 16 bases lying between them. The CDR3 covers 17 residues. CDR1 SGHRS and CDR2 YFSETQ come from the germline V gene. The CDR3 loop reads CASSLAPAGAPNTEAFF. CDR3 DNA: TGCGCCAGCAGCTTGGCCCCCGCAGGGGCGCCGAACACTGAAGCTTTCTTT.

This chain links TRBV6-2 or TRBV6-3 with TRBJ2-3, with D tentatively TRBD2 (7 bases). V lost 6 bases and J 7 bases, leaving 20 bases between the germline ends. Germline lookup yields CDR1 MNHEY and CDR2 SVGEGT. The CDR3 is 15 amino acids. The CDR3 DNA reads as TGTGCCAGCAGCCTCTCGTGGGGGGGCTTGAATACGCAGTATTTT. Encoded protein: CASSLSWGGLNTQYF.

V usage is TRBV5-4 and J usage is TRBJ2-6; D ambiguous. Germline V lookup: CDR1 SGHNT, CDR2 YYREEE (reference sequence). This CDR3 has 16 residues. Trimming stripped 0 bases from V and 0 bases from J, with 7 bases between. This CDR3 is CASSLAYDSGANVLTF. The CDR3 bases are TGTGCCAGCAGCTTGGCCTACGACTCTGGGGCCAACGTCCTGACTTTC.

The V and J genes are TRBV9 and TRBJ2-2, with 7 bases identical to TRBD1. J was trimmed by 6 bases and V by 0 bases; bases with no gene match: 5. The CDR3 totals 15 residues. CDR1 is SGDLS, CDR2 YYNGEE, per germline. The chain's CDR3 is CASSVEGAGAGELFF. In nucleotides, the CDR3 is TGTGCCAGCAGCGTAGAGGGGGCAGGCGCCGGGGAGCTGTTTTTT. The variable domain in full, completed from reference TRBV9 and TRBJ2-2, reads DSGVTQTPKHLITATGQRVTLRCSPRSGDLSVYWYQQSLDQGLQFLIQYYNGEERAKGNILERFSAQQFPDLHSELNLSSLELGDSALYFCASSVEGAGAGELFFGEGSRLTVL.

This clone was counted a single time. The CDR3 sequence: CASSPTPTSYEQYV. CDR3 sequence (DNA): TGCGCCAGCAGCCCCACACCTACCTCCTACGAGCAGTACGTC. This chain uses TRBV5-1 with TRBJ2-7, with no clear D. V lost 4 bases, J lost 0 bases, and 11 bases lay in between. The CDR3 has 14 residues. Germline CDR1 and CDR2: SGHRS and YFSETQ.

The chain uses TRBV18 and TRBJ2-1, with 7 bases that match TRBD1. CDR1 and CDR2 from the germline V gene are KGHSH and LQKENI. The CDR3 totals 15 residues. Trimming at V came to 0 bases and at J to 9 bases, leaving 8 bases not matched to a gene. The CDR3 nucleotides read TGTGCCAGCTCACCACCAGGCCAGGGGGTGGGTGAGCAGTTCTTC. It codes for CASSPPGQGVGEQFF.

The chain uses TRBV6-5 and TRBJ1-4; D possibly corresponds to TRBD1 (5 bases). In germline, CDR1 is MNHEY, CDR2 SVGAGI. V was pared by 4 bases and J by 4 bases, with 13 bases between. The CDR3 consists of 15 residues. CDR3 DNA: TGTGCCAGCAGTTTTTTGGGACTGGGTAATGAAAAACTGTTTTTT. Protein: CASSFLGLGNEKLFF.

This clone was counted between two and nine times. The J gene is TRBJ2-2, the V gene TRBV6-5; a possible D gene is TRBD1 (5 bases). Trimming pared 8 bases from V and 0 bases from J, leaving 13 bases between. The CDR3 runs 15 residues. Germline-derived CDR1 and CDR2 are MNHEY and SVGAGI. CDR3 sequence reads: CASPRTPSNTGELFF. In DNA, the CDR3 is TGTGCCAGCCCTCGGACACCCTCGAACACCGGGGAGCTGTTTTTT.